The clone carrying this TCR beta chain was counted ten times or more. Antigen specificity is unknown. Each cDNA molecule carried a unique molecular identifier. TCRdb fed the 5' RACE reads into MiXCR, producing one record per CDR3 protein. The repertoire has roughly 45,000 distinct CDR3 sequences, about 6.2% of them found once; the top ten carry about 7%. This specimen comes from a study of early T cells in non-severe SARS-CoV-2 infection. Study-wide background: Sequencing was performed on bulk RNA from unsorted whole blood, leaving chains unpaired.

Germline CDR1 SQVTM, CDR2 ANQGSEA. Trimming stripped 3 bases from V and 8 bases from J, with 17 bases between. The CDR3 length is 14 residues. General observations from the study: The VDJdb matching leaned toward anti-spike CD8 responses and overlooked private and CD4 specificities.

The source material was whole blood, sampled at baseline. The sequence was collected from an adult who was a healthcare worker with PCR-confirmed SARS-CoV-2 infection or an uninfected control (not recorded which). The rearrangement uses TRBV29-1 and TRBJ2-1, with a possible D match to TRBD1 (7 bases). The CDR3: CSVDRRGAGDEQFF. The CDR3 coding sequence is TGCAGCGTTGACCGCAGGGGGGCAGGGGATGAGCAGTTCTTC.